This TCR beta chain was profiled in a study of blood T cell repertoires in COVID-19. The wider study: Sites across the United States, Italy and Spain contributed samples from acute and convalescent COVID-19.

Assay used: immunoSEQ multiplex PCR; TCRdb lists only in-frame clones, some missing. This sample has around 80,000 clones, with roughly 82% found just once. The CDR3 runs 14 residues. Looked up from germline, CDR1 is MNHNY and CDR2 is SVGAGI (reference sequence). V was clipped by 5 bases and J by 0 bases, with 8 bases between them. Specimen: peripheral blood. V and J are TRBV6-6 and TRBJ1-5, with D possibly matching TRBD1 (5 bases). This TCR came from a man at least 80 years old with acute or convalescent COVID-19. CDR3 coding DNA: TGTGCCAGCAGTGGGGGGTCTAGCAATCAGCCCCAGCATTTT. Amino acids: CASSGGSSNQPQHF.